This T cell receptor beta chain was identified in a study of blood T cell repertoires in COVID-19 (TCRdb year 2020). A note on the overall study: Samples from collaborators originated in the United States, Italy and Spain and spanned both the acute and convalescent phases of COVID-19. The material from the prospective study consisted of cDNA or gDNA derived from T cells, B-cell-depleted T cells, or PBMCs. Subjects who had been exposed to COVID-19, were actively infected with it, or had recovered from it provided the deeply sampled blood TCRbeta repertoires that made up the dataset. The repertoires were made available in a free public database intended to serve as a resource for research on the immune response to SARS-CoV-2. Samples came from the ongoing ImmuneRACE study (first 160 participants) plus 1,254 subjects from 6 global collaborators. Nearly every sample came with metadata listing a de-identified subject ID, COVID-19 status, age in years and sex. Where available, HLA class I and class II types were obtained from metadata supplied by the sample provider rather than from assay-based typing.

Paper-wide results and their limitations: The amount of clinical and demographic metadata varied by source and participant and was provided uncurated.

V has 0 bases trimmed and J has 2 bases trimmed; junction bases matching no gene number 4. CDR1 MNHEY and CDR2 SVGEGT are derived from the germline V gene. There are 16 amino acids in the CDR3, from cysteine to phenylalanine inclusive. Solely the CDR3 DNA is kept, with 48 bases framed from the first base. One collaborating source in Seattle enrolled patients during active infection and followed them longitudinally through the course of disease. Each collaborating institution followed its own protocols to collect whole blood in K2EDTA tubes. For TCRbeta analysis, collaborators shipped samples in one of three forms: frozen whole blood, isolated PBMCs, or DNA extracted from either of those sample types. Points on this clone: No cognate antigen has been identified for it. Per-base qualities were not stored, and no clone one base away is much larger.

The immunoSEQ Assay, a bias-controlled multiplex PCR, was used to amplify TCRbeta CDR3 regions from genomic DNA. On the authors' methods: Within the assay, amplification of reference gene primers was used to estimate how many nucleated cells each sample contained. To quantify the absolute abundance of each unique TCRbeta CDR3 rearrangement, sequence reads were collapsed and filtered. For each sample, productive Simpson clonality was calculated by taking the square root of Simpson's diversity index across productive rearrangements. TCRdb limited this immuneACCESS table to in-frame rearrangements with V and J called. A share of clones is missing; checked studies link under half to unresolved V genes, and the rest is unexplained. V and J calls and clone size are those listed in that table; D and trimming were worked out from the DNA. The sample table shows around 230,000 clones, and just over 85% are seen once. The ten largest account for 9.5% to 13% of the sample.

Sequenced: peripheral blood. The receptor was isolated from a man aged 45-60 years with COVID-19, enrolled during active disease. The chain couples TRBV6-2 or TRBV6-3 to TRBJ1-1, and 9 junctional nucleotides match TRBD1. In nucleotides, the sequence is TGTGCCAGCAGTTACTCCTTGGGACAGGGTAACACTGAAGCTTTCTTT. Translated, it gives CASSYSLGQGNTEAFF.